These T cell receptor beta chains were read from a single sample in a study of OX40 agonist ivuxolimab in advanced cancers. Clones were sequenced by immunoSEQ multiplex PCR, and TCRdb holds only the in-frame ones, with some missing. The sample lists 60,000 to 70,000 clones, approximately 89% seen once, with more than 10% in the top ten. Here the sequenced sample was CD4+ or CD8+ T cells sorted from blood, taken in a trial of the OX40 agonist ivuxolimab. These receptors were taken from an adult with an advanced solid tumor such as melanoma, head and neck, liver or kidney cancer. CDR3s leave out the opening cysteine and the closing phenylalanine or tryptophan. Each record gives: V gene, CDR3 protein.

v_call: TRBV30; cdr3_aa: AWSDGTGRMNTEAF
v_call: TRBV27; cdr3_aa: ASSLSIAESYNEQF
v_call: TRBV2; cdr3_aa: ASSDGRGNEQY
v_call: TRBV6-5; cdr3_aa: ASSWRQLTEAF
v_call: TRBV11-2; cdr3_aa: ASSLVGQGLNTEAF
v_call: TRBV28; cdr3_aa: ASTRGGNYQETQY
v_call: TRBV5-1; cdr3_aa: ASSLGAGMNTEAF
v_call: TRBV9; cdr3_aa: ASSETGTGALGSAGELF
v_call: TRBV27; cdr3_aa: ASSLSGGNQPQH
v_call: TRBV7-9; cdr3_aa: ASSPTGVAQPQH
v_call: TRBV19; cdr3_aa: ASSGGGSEAF
v_call: TRBV15; cdr3_aa: ATTGTMNTEAF
v_call: TRBV7-6; cdr3_aa: ASSLLTRTAGSGNTIY
v_call: TRBV7-6; cdr3_aa: ASSLAGDYEQY